One and the same sample provided the 20 T cell receptor beta chains below, sequenced in a study of cytomegalovirus exposure and HLA in healthy donors. It was with 60 Vbeta and 13 Jbeta primers that the PCR ran. TCRdb's copy holds only in-frame clones and misses some; the assay was immunoSEQ multiplex PCR. This sample has some 180,000 clones, with roughly 82% found just once. Sequenced: PBMCs. These receptors all stem from a man aged 40-49 years in good health and CMV-seronegative.

The chain has TRBV15 and TRBJ1-1; D might be TRBD1 (5 bases). This CDR3 has 13 amino acids. The V end lost 8 bases, the J end lost 1 base, and 11 bases lay between the germline ends. Germline loops: CDR1 LNHNV, CDR2 YYDKDF (reference sequence). The CDR3 here is CATLGHWNTEAFF. The DNA of the CDR3 is TGTGCCACCCTCGGACATTGGAACACTGAAGCTTTCTTT.

V is TRBV18 and J is TRBJ2-7; 9 bases fit TRBD2. Germline lookup yields CDR1 KGHSH and CDR2 LQKENI. V was clipped by 0 bases and J by 2 bases; unmatched bases: 5. The CDR3 is 16 residues long. CDR3 sequence: CASSPPSLAGAYEQYF. DNA for the CDR3: TGTGCCAGCTCACCACCTAGTTTAGCGGGAGCCTACGAGCAGTACTTC.

V and J are TRBV2 and TRBJ1-3; weak D call: TRBD1 (6 bases). Trimming removed 4 bases from V and 5 bases from J, with 15 bases in between. The CDR3 has 15 amino acids. The germline V gene encodes CDR1 SNHLY and CDR2 FYNNEI. CDR3 bases: TGTGCCAGCAGTGGGGAGACAGGATATAGAAACACCATATATTTT. This encodes CASSGETGYRNTIYF.

This chain uses TRBV27 with TRBJ1-1, with TRBD1 as a possible D gene (5 bases). Germline V gene sequence: CDR1 MNHEY, CDR2 SMNVEV (reference sequence). Trimming removed 2 bases from V and 5 bases from J, with 9 bases in between. The CDR3 has 13 residues. CDR3 nucleotide sequence: TGTGCCAGCAGTTTAACCCAGGGAACTGAAGCTTTCTTT. Its translation: CASSLTQGTEAFF.

The V gene is TRBV19, the J gene TRBJ2-7, with a possible D match to TRBD2 (5 bases). The CDR3 spans 13 residues. V gave up 10 bases and J gave up 0 bases, with 13 bases separating them. CDR1 and CDR2 (germline): LNHDA, SQIVND (reference sequence). The DNA for the CDR3 is TGTGCCACTATGACGCGGGCCTCCTACGAGCAGTACTTC. It yields the protein CATMTRASYEQYF.

The count of this clone is one. J is TRBJ2-7 and V is TRBV6-5; 7 nucleotides agree with TRBD2. V lost 0 bases and J lost 5; bases outside the gene matches: 7. The germline gives CDR1 MNHEY, CDR2 SVGAGI. This CDR3 comprises 15 residues. The DNA for the CDR3 is TGTGCCAGCAGTTACTCGACGGGAGGAGCAGACGAGCAGTACTTC. Residues: CASSYSTGGADEQYF.

This rearrangement joins TRBV6-5 to TRBJ1-2; D might be TRBD1 (5 bases). Germline V gene sequence: CDR1 MNHEY, CDR2 SVGAGI. The CDR3 is 16 amino acids. Trimming took off 0 bases at V and 0 bases at J, with 11 bases between the two ends. CDR3 DNA: TGTGCCAGCAGTTACTCGAAGGGGCGACCTAACTATGGCTACACCTTC. This sequence encodes CASSYSKGRPNYGYTF.

The chain links TRBV19 to TRBJ1-2; D gene uncertain. V was shortened by 4 bases and J by 7 bases, with 10 bases between the two germline ends. This CDR3 spans 12 amino acids. The germline V gene has CDR1 LNHDA and CDR2 SQIVND (reference sequence). CDR3 bases: TGTGCCAGTAGTACCGGGAAGGTTGGCTACACCTTC. As protein: CASSTGKVGYTF. The complete variable domain, with remaining parts taken from reference TRBV19 and TRBJ1-2, reads DGGITQSPKYLFRKEGQNVTLSCEQNLNHDAMYWYRQDPGQGLRLIYYSQIVNDFQKGDIAEGYSVSREKKESFPLTVTSAQKNPTAFYLCASSTGKVGYTFGSGTRLTVV.

The chain carries TRBV4-3 and TRBJ1-2; D might be TRBD1 (6 bases). This CDR3 has 15 residues. Germline assignment: CDR1 LGHNA and CDR2 YSLEER. Trimming shortened V by 1 base and J by 0 bases, and 9 bases separated the two germline ends. CDR3 coding DNA: TGCGCCAGCAGCCAAGTAACAGGGACTAACTATGGCTACACCTTC. Translated, it gives CASSQVTGTNYGYTF.

This clone was counted between two and nine times. CDR3 in DNA: TGTGCCAGCAGTTGGGGGGTAAAGGGTGCTTCCGGGGAGCTGTTTTTT. It encodes CASSWGVKGASGELFF. The V and J genes are TRBV25-1 and TRBJ2-2, with a tentative D call TRBD2 (6 bases). Per germline, CDR1 MGHDK and CDR2 SYGVNS. V was clipped by 5 bases and J by 6 bases, with 19 bases between them. The CDR3 contains 16 residues. Supplemented by reference TRBV25-1 and TRBJ2-2, the full variable domain reads EADIYQTPRYLVIGTGKKITLECSQTMGHDKMYWYQQDPGMELHLIHYSYGVNSTEKGDLSSESTVSRIRTEHFPLTLESARPSHTSQYLCASSWGVKGASGELFFGEGSRLTVL.

The V gene is TRBV14, the J gene TRBJ2-1; 8 bases are a match to TRBD2. Germline V gives CDR1 SGHDN, CDR2 FVKESK. With V trimmed by 1 base and J by 8 bases, 13 bases remained unmatched. The CDR3 contains 17 residues. In DNA form, the CDR3 reads TGTGCCAGCAGCCAAGCCTTAGGACTAGCCGGTCCGGATGAGCAGTTCTTC. Its translation: CASSQALGLAGPDEQFF.

This clone was counted a few times. This rearrangement joins TRBV7-2 to TRBJ2-6, with D possibly TRBD1 on 6 matching bases. The CDR3 sequence is 17 residues long. Trimming pared 5 bases from V and 0 bases from J, leaving 14 bases between. The germline V gene encodes CDR1 SGHTA and CDR2 FQGNSA. The CDR3 nucleotides read TGTGCCAGCAGCCAACAGGGTTTGGGCTCTGGGGCCAACGTCCTGACTTTC. It yields the protein CASSQQGLGSGANVLTF.

The chain couples TRBV12-2 to TRBJ1-5; TRBD1 is the table's D call, not checked against the DNA. TRBV12-2 is deemed a pseudogene. The CDR3 spans 19 residues. CDR3: CASRQSGGQGVYSNQPQHF. The CDR3 DNA reads as TGTGCAAGTCGCCAGAGTGGGGGACAGGGAGTATATAGCAATCAGCCCCAGCATTTT.

This clone was seen a single time. The gene calls are TRBV19 and TRBJ2-5; 12 bases align to TRBD1. The CDR3 sequence is 16 residues long. With V trimmed by 7 bases and J by 5 bases, 11 bases remained unmatched. The germline gives CDR1 LNHDA, CDR2 SQIVND (reference sequence). CDR3: CASTLRDRGRGETQYF. In nucleotides, the CDR3 is TGTGCCAGTACTTTAAGGGACAGGGGGCGTGGGGAGACCCAGTACTTC.

The chain joins TRBV6-6 to TRBJ1-1; no clear D gene. The V end lost 0 bases, the J end lost 5 bases, and 10 bases lay between the germline ends. From germline, CDR1 is MNHNY and CDR2 SVGAGI (reference sequence). The CDR3 extends over 14 amino acids. The CDR3 loop is CASSYSYSGTEAFF. As DNA, the CDR3 is TGTGCCAGCAGTTACTCTTACAGTGGAACTGAAGCTTTCTTT.

This chain connects TRBV7-9 to TRBJ2-7, with D maybe TRBD1 (7 bases). V shed 5 bases and J shed 5 bases, with 13 bases lying between them. The CDR3 consists of 13 residues. The germline CDR1 and CDR2 sequences are SEHNR and FQNEAQ (reference sequence). The CDR3 reads CASSRSRGDEQYF. CDR3 DNA sequence: TGTGCCAGCAGCCGATCCAGGGGGGACGAGCAGTACTTC.

This clone has only one observation. The chain's CDR3 is CASRNQGESSEKLFF. The CDR3 nucleotides are TGCGCCAGCAGAAATCAGGGGGAGTCGAGTGAAAAACTGTTTTTT. This chain joins TRBV5-1 and TRBJ1-4, with 7 nucleotides matching TRBD1. CDR3 size: 15 residues. CDR1 and CDR2 (germline): SGHRS, YFSETQ. Trimming at V came to 5 bases and at J to 7 bases, leaving 11 bases not matched to a gene.

The V and J genes are TRBV6-1 and TRBJ2-3; D is uncertain. The CDR3 consists of 15 residues. Trimming took 1 base from V and 4 from J, leaving 12 bases between them. Germline assignment: CDR1 MNHNS and CDR2 SASEGT. The CDR3 DNA sequence: TGTGCCAGCAGTGAAGGATGGGCTCTGGCAGATACGCAGTATTTT. Translating it yields CASSEGWALADTQYF.

This chain joins TRBV20-1 and TRBJ2-1; 8 bases line up with TRBD2. Per germline, CDR1 DFQATT and CDR2 SNEGSKA (reference sequence). Unmatched junction bases numbered 3, after V lost 6 bases and J lost 8 bases. The CDR3 totals 11 residues. CDR3 nucleotides: TGCAGTGCCGGGACTAGGCATGAGCAGTTCTTC. It yields the protein CSAGTRHEQFF.

The V gene is TRBV30, the J gene TRBJ2-1; TRBD1 matches 11 bases. The V and J ends lost 7 bases and 4 bases, in that order; junction bases with no gene match: 6. This CDR3 is built from 14 residues. Germline assignment: CDR1 GTSNPN and CDR2 SVGIG (reference sequence). CDR3 loop: CAFGGQGVYNEQFF. The CDR3 bases are TGTGCCTTCGGGGGACAGGGGGTTTACAATGAGCAGTTCTTC.